This entry concerns a single T cell receptor (beta chain). These data belong to a study of response to subunit inactivated influenza vaccine. One entry per CDR3 protein results from TCRdb running MiXCR on the RT-PCR reads. The sample lists 500,000 to 600,000 distinct CDR3 sequences; 11% were seen once. This CDR3 region has 13 residues. Trimming stripped 2 bases from V and 6 bases from J, with 9 bases between. Per germline, CDR1 SGHDT and CDR2 YYEEEE. These same records also appear under a second study, on T cells expressing NK-cell markers. As reported in that work: cDNA encoding TCR beta was synthesized via 5'RACE template switching incorporating UMIs. With respect to HCMV, most of the eight sequenced donors were seropositive, and one was seronegative. As a fraction of CD8+ T cells, dominant NKG2C+ clonotypes reached about 1.0-7.5% in more than five donors.

The V and J genes are TRBV5-6 and TRBJ2-1, with unresolved D. Sequences were derived from PBMCs from blood, sampled on the day of vaccination. The receptor was isolated from a man aged 45 to 65 who received an inactivated influenza vaccine. The CDR3 loop reads CASSFRLVNEQFF. The CDR3 coding sequence is TGTGCCAGCAGCTTTCGACTTGTCAATGAGCAGTTCTTC. The full variable domain, rest sourced from reference TRBV5-6 and TRBJ2-1, is DAGVTQSPTHLIKTRGQQVTLRCSPKSGHDTVSWYQQALGQGPQFIFQYYEEEERQRGNFPDRFSGHQFPNYSSELNVNALLLGDSALYLCASSFRLVNEQFFGPGTRLTVL.